Given below is one T cell receptor (beta chain) in context. The antigen is undetermined. This sample's time point: week 35, safety follow-up. Topical imiquimod was applied with each vaccine dose, which held 300 ug of mutant IDH1 20-mer peptide. New WHO grade 3 or 4 IDH1-mutant, ATRX-lost astrocytomas were present in all donors. Here immunoSEQ multiplex PCR was the method, and the copy in TCRdb shows in-frame clones only, minus some. The table lists 50,000 to 70,000 clones, about 73% of them singletons. The source of the sample is a study of a mutant IDH1 vaccine in newly diagnosed glioma. Study at large: Mean patient age was about 40 years; about 60% were male and about 40% female. Patients previously underwent radiotherapy, temozolomide, or both, and most underwent both.

Whole-study results and caveats: Pseudoprogression appeared independent of alterations in top peripheral clonotypes.

This sequence originates from a man aged 45-60 years with glioma. Here the sequenced sample was PBMCs, taken from a glioma patient whose treatment included an IDH1 peptide vaccine.

The CDR3 DNA is TGTGCCAGCAGCTTAAGGCCTAGCGGGGGGCCAGGTGAGCAGTTCTTC. This translates into CASSLRPSGGPGEQFF. The genes are TRBV7-2 and TRBJ2-1, with 11 nucleotides matching TRBD2. The CDR3 consists of 16 residues. The germline V gene encodes CDR1 SGHTA and CDR2 FQGNSA. V gave up 2 bases and J gave up 9 bases; unmatched junction bases: 9.